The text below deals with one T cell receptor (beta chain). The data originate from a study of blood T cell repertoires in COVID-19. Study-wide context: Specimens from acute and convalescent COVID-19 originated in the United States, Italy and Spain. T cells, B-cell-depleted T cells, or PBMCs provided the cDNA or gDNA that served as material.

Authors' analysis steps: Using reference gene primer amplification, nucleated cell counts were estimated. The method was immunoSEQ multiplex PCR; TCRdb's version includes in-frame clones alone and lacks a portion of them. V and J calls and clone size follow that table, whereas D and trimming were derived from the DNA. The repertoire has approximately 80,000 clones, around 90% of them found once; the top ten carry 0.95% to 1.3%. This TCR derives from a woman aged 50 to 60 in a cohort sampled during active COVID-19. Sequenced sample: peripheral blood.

The CDR3 reads CASSLEGGELNEQFF. The CDR3 nucleotides read TGTGCCAGCAGCTTAGAGGGAGGGGAACTCAATGAGCAGTTCTTC. The V gene is TRBV7-2, the J gene TRBJ2-1; 7 bases align to TRBD2. CDR3 length: 15 amino acids. V dropped 1 base and J dropped 6; count of bases not matched to a gene: 6. The germline V gene has CDR1 SGHTA and CDR2 FQGNSA.